The 23 T cell receptor beta chains reported below all come from one sample, sequenced in a study of T cells in localized non-small cell lung cancer. Clones were sequenced by immunoSEQ multiplex PCR, and TCRdb holds only the in-frame ones, with some missing. Of thousands of clones listed, just over 35% were seen once; the top ten hold around a sixth. The sequences come from lung tumor tissue, collected before any cancer treatment. The receptors derive from a male donor aged 60 or older with stage I squamous cell lung carcinoma.

This rearrangement joins TRBV11-3 to TRBJ1-2, with D possibly matching TRBD1 (5 bases). V shed 3 bases and J shed 4 bases, with 15 bases lying between them. The CDR3 contains 15 residues. Germline V lookup: CDR1 SGHNT, CDR2 YENEEA. CDR3 in DNA: TGTGCCAGCAGCTTGGGGCTGGTGGCGGGCTATGGCTACACCTTC. Protein: CASSLGLVAGYGYTF.

The J gene is TRBJ2-5, the V gene TRBV4-1; 10 bases line up with TRBD1. Germline trimming cut 2 bases from V and 5 bases from J; bases unmatched to any gene: 8. The CDR3 spans 16 residues. CDR1 and CDR2 from the germline V gene are MGHRA and YSYEKL. The CDR3: CASSQPSTGGLETQYF. CDR3 sequence (DNA): TGCGCCAGCAGCCAACCATCGACAGGGGGCTTGGAGACCCAGTACTTC.

The V and J genes are TRBV18 and TRBJ2-7; perhaps TRBD2 as D (6 bases). The germline V and J ends were trimmed by 0 bases and 4 bases, with 10 bases remaining between them. The CDR3 contains 14 residues. Germline CDR1 and CDR2: KGHSH and LQKENI. CDR3 in amino acids: CASSPPGGQYEQYF. The CDR3 DNA follows: TGTGCCAGCTCACCACCCGGAGGGCAGTACGAGCAGTACTTC.

This clone was seen more than once but under ten times. The chain has TRBV19 and TRBJ1-5, with D unclear. Germline lookup yields CDR1 LNHDA and CDR2 SQIVND (reference sequence). The CDR3 is 13 amino acids. V lost 0 bases, J lost 6 bases, and 6 bases lay in between. CDR3 region: CASSIDLSQPQHF. In DNA form, the CDR3 reads TGTGCCAGTAGTATAGATCTCAGTCAGCCCCAGCATTTT.

The chain combines TRBV9 with TRBJ1-3; D call uncertain. The V gene's germline CDR1 is SGDLS and CDR2 YYNGEE. Trimming shortened V by 5 bases and J by 4 bases, and 13 bases separated the two germline ends. The CDR3 extends over 14 amino acids. The CDR3 DNA reads as TGTGCCAGCAGTTTAAACACGCTCGGAAACACCATATATTTT. This encodes CASSLNTLGNTIYF.

The table lists this clone with a count of one. The J gene is TRBJ2-5, the V gene TRBV29-1; D is perhaps TRBD1 (6 bases). Trimming removed 6 bases at V and 2 bases at J, with 16 bases between. This CDR3 is built from 14 residues. Germline CDR1 and CDR2: SQVTM and ANQGSEA. The CDR3, as DNA: TGCAGCGTAAACAGGGATGGGGCTCAAGAGACCCAGTACTTC. Its translation: CSVNRDGAQETQYF. The variable domain in full, completed from reference TRBV29-1 and TRBJ2-5, reads SAVISQKPSRDICQRGTSLTIQCQVDSQVTMMFWYRQQPGQSLTLIATANQGSEATYESGFVIDKFPISRPNLTFSTLTVSNMSPEDSSIYLCSVNRDGAQETQYFGPGTRLLVL.

The genes are TRBV1 and TRBJ1-1. TRBV1 corresponds to a pseudogene. CDR3 size: 12 residues. The CDR3 loop is CASGGVNTEAFF. In DNA form, the CDR3 reads TGCGCCAGCGGGGGGGTGAACACTGAAGCTTTCTTT.

This clone is deemed large (0.1 to 1%). The CDR3 region has the DNA TGTGCTAGTAAAACCACCACGGGGACAGGGGCATACAATGAGCAGTTCTTC. Translating gives CASKTTTGTGAYNEQFF. This chain connects TRBV12-5 to TRBJ2-1; 10 bases match TRBD1. The CDR3 extends over 17 amino acids. The V gene's germline CDR1 is LGHNT and CDR2 FRNRAP. The V and J ends lost 8 bases and 4 bases, in that order; junction bases with no gene match: 14.

The chain carries TRBV6-8 and TRBJ1-1; TRBD1 agrees at 8 bases. Germline V gene data show CDR1 as MNHGY and CDR2 as SAAAGT. The CDR3 sequence is 15 residues long. J lost 5 bases, V lost 0 bases, and 5 bases had no gene match. As DNA, the CDR3 is TGTGCCAGCAGTTACTCAGGGCAGGGGGCGACTGAAGCTTTCTTT. It codes for CASSYSGQGATEAFF.

CDR3 DNA: TGTGCCAGCAGCGTAGGGACAGTGGGGGAGCAGTACTTC. This translates into CASSVGTVGEQYF. V usage is TRBV9 and J usage is TRBJ2-7; D is perhaps TRBD1 (6 bases). The CDR3 consists of 13 residues. V lost 0 bases to trimming and J lost 7 bases, with 11 bases between them. In germline, CDR1 is SGDLS, CDR2 YYNGEE.

The V and J genes are TRBV19 and TRBJ2-3; 8 bases are a match to TRBD1. The J segment lost 1 base and the V segment lost 5 bases, leaving 2 bases of the junction unmatched. The CDR3 covers 14 residues. Germline-derived CDR1 and CDR2 are LNHDA and SQIVND (reference sequence). In nucleotides, the CDR3 is TGTGCCAGTAGTTTGGGACAGGGCACAGATACGCAGTATTTT. This gives the protein CASSLGQGTDTQYF.

The chain uses TRBV11-3 and TRBJ2-4, with 10 bases lining up with TRBD1. Per the germline V gene, CDR1 is SGHNT and CDR2 is YENEEA. CDR3 length equals 14 residues. V lost 3 bases to trimming and J lost 8 bases; unmatched junction nucleotides: 4. CDR3 in amino acids: CASSLGDRGYIQYF. CDR3 coding DNA: TGTGCCAGCAGCTTGGGGGACAGGGGATACATTCAGTACTTC.

The chain links TRBV9 to TRBJ1-4; D is perhaps TRBD1 (6 bases). The CDR3 has 13 amino acids. Trimming removed 5 bases at V and 10 bases at J, with 15 bases between. Germline V gene sequence: CDR1 SGDLS, CDR2 YYNGEE. The CDR3 spells CASSDRGRGKLFF. The CDR3, as DNA: TGTGCCAGCAGTGATCGAGGCAGGGGAAAACTGTTTTTT.

This clone is labeled as medium-sized. The chain combines TRBV11-3 with TRBJ1-5; the match to TRBD1 covers 10 bases. CDR1 is SGHNT, CDR2 YENEEA, per germline. The J segment lost 9 bases and the V segment lost 5 bases, leaving 7 bases of the junction unmatched. The CDR3 spans 14 residues. The CDR3 nucleotides read TGTGCCAGCAGCCACGGGACAGGGGTCGGGCCCCAGCATTTT. Protein sequence: CASSHGTGVGPQHF.

In this sample, this clone turned up a few times. The gene calls are TRBV29-1 and TRBJ2-1; 8 positions match TRBD2. Unmatched junction bases numbered 11, after V lost 6 bases and J lost 10 bases. Germline V gives CDR1 SQVTM, CDR2 ANQGSEA. The length of the CDR3 is 13 residues. CDR3 in DNA: TGCAGCGTGGCAATAGTGCGCGGGGGGGAGCAGTTCTTC. Amino acids: CSVAIVRGGEQFF.

J is TRBJ2-1 and V is TRBV28; 10 bases align to TRBD2. After removal of 4 bases from V and 5 bases from J, the junction contained 5 bases not matched to a gene. Germline V CDR1 and CDR2: MDHEN, SYDVKM. The CDR3 has 15 residues. CDR3 sequence: CASSSLAGVDNEQFF. The CDR3 nucleotides read TGTGCCAGCAGTTCCCTAGCGGGAGTCGACAATGAGCAGTTCTTC.

This chain links TRBV6-8 with TRBJ1-1; TRBD1 might be the D (5 bases). V was shortened by 4 bases and J by 3 bases, with 9 bases between the two germline ends. Germline V gives CDR1 MNHGY, CDR2 SAAAGT. The CDR3 contains 13 residues. The CDR3 here is CASSWGVDTEAFF. The CDR3 DNA is TGTGCCAGCAGTTGGGGGGTGGACACTGAAGCTTTCTTT.

The chain links TRBV19 to TRBJ2-3; D uncertain. V was clipped by 3 bases and J by 0 bases, with 4 bases between them. This CDR3 has 13 amino acids. CDR1 and CDR2 (germline): LNHDA, SQIVND (reference sequence). CDR3: CASSMTSTDTQYF. The CDR3 nucleotides read TGTGCCAGTAGTATGACTAGCACAGATACGCAGTATTTT.

V and J are TRBV18 and TRBJ2-1, with D possibly TRBD1 on 5 matching bases. The V end was cut by 1 base, the J end by 4 bases, with 20 bases between. Germline CDR1 and CDR2: KGHSH and LQKENI. CDR3 length: 18 amino acids. DNA of the CDR3: TGTGCCAGCTCACCACAAGAAGGGGCCGGGCCCTCTTACAATGAGCAGTTCTTC. It translates to CASSPQEGAGPSYNEQFF.

This chain's CDR3 is CASSSLTGTGNTIYF. The DNA of the CDR3 is TGTGCCAGCAGTTCCCTGACAGGGACTGGAAACACCATATATTTT. The chain joins TRBV28 to TRBJ1-3; TRBD1 matches at 7 bases. The germline gives CDR1 MDHEN, CDR2 SYDVKM. The CDR3 spans 15 residues. Losses at the gene ends were 4 bases for V and 2 bases for J; bases not matched to a gene: 5. The variable domain in full, with the rest retrieved from reference TRBV28 and TRBJ1-3, is DVKVTQSSRYLVKRTGEKVFLECVQDMDHENMFWYRQDPGLGLRLIYFSYDVKMKEKGDIPEGYSVSREKKERFSLILESASTNQTSMYLCASSSLTGTGNTIYFGEGSWLTVV.

This clone was seen a handful of times. The junction and the germline gene differ at one end; a read error may be behind it. The CDR3 here is CASSYSDGNQPQHF. As DNA, the CDR3 is TGTGCCAGTAGTTACTCCGACGGGAATCAGCCCCAGCATTTT. The chain carries TRBV6-8 and TRBJ1-5; D is unresolved. The CDR3 contains 14 residues. Germline values: CDR1 MNHGY, CDR2 SAAAGT.

This clone is medium-sized by share. Its ends do not fully match the called genes, so a read error is possible. Additional DNA sequences in this sample encode the identical CDR3. This chain connects TRBV11-3 to TRBJ2-1, with D hard to call. The CDR3 extends over 14 amino acids. Germline V gene sequence: CDR1 SGHNT, CDR2 YENEEA. The CDR3: CASSLDGPLDEQFF. In DNA form, the CDR3 reads TGTGCCAGCAGCCTAGACGGCCCCCTCGATGAGCAGTTCTTC. The entire variable domain, with the rest obtained from reference TRBV11-3 and TRBJ2-1, is as follows: EAGVVQSPRYKIIEKKQPVAFWCNPISGHNTLYWYLQNLGQGPELLIRYENEEAVDDSQLPKDRFSAERLKGVDSTLKIQPAELGDSAVYLCASSLDGPLDEQFFGPGTRLTVL.

CDR3 bases: TGCGCCAGCAGCTGGAGGGCGAGCGGAGCGGCCGTTTCCTACGAGCAGTACTTC. Translation: CASSWRASGAAVSYEQYF. The chain couples TRBV5-1 to TRBJ2-7, with D perhaps matching TRBD2 (6 bases). This CDR3 is built from 18 residues. Germline CDR1 is SGHRS and CDR2 is YFSETQ. Trimming pared 3 bases from V and 1 base from J, leaving 23 bases between.